Following are 29 T cell receptor beta chains from one sample sequenced in a study of blood T cell repertoires in COVID-19. Only in-frame clones appear in the TCRdb table, and some are missing; sequencing was by immunoSEQ multiplex PCR. The sample has some 110,000 clones, about nine tenths seen once. Source material: peripheral blood. These receptors originate from a man aged 40-49 years with acute or convalescent COVID-19.

The V call is TRBV6-5, the J call TRBJ2-1, with D possibly being TRBD1 (5 bases). Germline V gene sequence: CDR1 MNHEY, CDR2 SVGAGI. This CDR3 comprises 13 residues. V was pared by 5 bases and J by 6 bases, with 11 bases between. The CDR3 nucleotides read TGTGCCAGCAGTCCCGGCAGGGCCAATGAGCAGTTCTTC. Translated, it gives CASSPGRANEQFF.

The chain is built from TRBV5-1 and TRBJ1-2, with D possibly matching TRBD1 (6 bases). The germline V gene encodes CDR1 SGHRS and CDR2 YFSETQ. Trimming left V 0 bases short and J 4 bases short, with 19 bases between. This CDR3 spans 17 amino acids. CDR3 nucleotides: TGCGCCAGCAGCTTGGTTCCAGGGGAAACAACATTCTATGGCTACACCTTC. This encodes CASSLVPGETTFYGYTF.

This chain links TRBV5-1 with TRBJ1-2, with 10 bases fitting TRBD1. The germline V gene has CDR1 SGHRS and CDR2 YFSETQ. V shed 4 bases, J shed 8 bases, and the junction held 11 bases outside the gene matches. The CDR3 totals 15 residues. CDR3 protein: CASSVDRGQIGGYTF. DNA of the CDR3: TGCGCCAGCAGCGTTGACAGGGGGCAGATTGGAGGCTACACCTTC. The complete variable domain, with remaining parts taken from reference TRBV5-1 and TRBJ1-2, reads KAGVTQTPRYLIKTRGQQVTLSCSPISGHRSVSWYQQTPGQGLQFLFEYFSETQRNKGNFPGRFSGRQFSNSRSEMNVSTLELGDSALYLCASSVDRGQIGGYTFGSGTRLTVV.

V usage is TRBV2 and J usage is TRBJ2-5, with D hard to call. There are 12 residues in the CDR3. CDR1 and CDR2 from the germline V gene are SNHLY and FYNNEI. V gave up 8 bases and J gave up 5 bases, with 12 bases separating them. The CDR3 coding sequence is TGTGCCAGCGGGCTCCGAACGGAGACCCAGTACTTC. Amino acid sequence: CASGLRTETQYF.

This rearrangement joins TRBV24-1 to TRBJ1-5, with TRBD1 matching over 7 bases. The CDR3 covers 14 residues. The J segment lost 7 bases and the V segment lost 3 bases, leaving 5 bases of the junction unmatched. Germline V gene sequence: CDR1 KGHDR, CDR2 SFDVKD. CDR3 DNA: TGTGCCACCAGTGATCGGGACAGCGGACAGCCCCAGCATTTT. This codes for CATSDRDSGQPQHF.

This clone was observed a single time. The V and J genes are TRBV6-2 or TRBV6-3 and TRBJ2-2; 8 bases are a match to TRBD2. In germline, CDR1 is MNHEY, CDR2 SVGEGT. CDR3 length: 16 amino acids. The V gene end was trimmed by 0 bases and the J gene end by 6 bases; junction bases not matched to a gene: 6. The CDR3 spells CASSYSTAGASGELFF. The CDR3 nucleotides are TGTGCCAGCAGTTACTCGACAGCGGGGGCGTCCGGGGAGCTGTTTTTT.

The chain links TRBV11-2 to TRBJ1-2; maybe TRBD1 (5 bases). CDR3 length: 13 amino acids. Trimming removed 5 bases at V and 5 bases at J, with 12 bases between. The germline V gene encodes CDR1 SGHAT and CDR2 FQNNGV. This CDR3 is CASSPSRAYGYTF. CDR3 DNA: TGTGCCAGCAGCCCGTCCAGGGCTTATGGCTACACCTTC.

This chain connects TRBV19 to TRBJ2-1; TRBD2 aligns across 9 bases. Looked up from germline, CDR1 is LNHDA and CDR2 is SQIVND (reference sequence). V shed 5 bases and J 0 bases; nucleotides not matched to a gene: 5. The CDR3 loop spans 16 amino acids. The CDR3 bases are TGTGCCAGTAGTTCCGCGGGGGGGATCTCCTACAATGAGCAGTTCTTC. This codes for CASSSAGGISYNEQFF.

The chain combines TRBV5-1 with TRBJ2-1; 7 nucleotides align to TRBD2. Germline-derived CDR1 and CDR2 are SGHRS and YFSETQ. CDR3 length: 16 amino acids. Losses at the gene ends were 0 bases for V and 5 bases for J; bases not matched to a gene: 8. In nucleotides, the CDR3 is TGCGCCAGCAGCTTGGGGGGAGGGACCCCGAACAATGAGCAGTTCTTC. Translated, it gives CASSLGGGTPNNEQFF.

V is TRBV7-2 and J is TRBJ2-1, with TRBD1 identical over 8 bases. This CDR3 contains 15 residues. Germline CDR1 is SGHTA and CDR2 is FQGNSA. The ends lost 3 bases at V and 9 bases at J; junction bases unmatched: 10. CDR3 DNA sequence: TGTGCCAGCAGCTTCGGAACAGGGGGTAGCCTTGAGCAGTTCTTC. Translated, it gives CASSFGTGGSLEQFF.

The chain carries TRBV11-1 and TRBJ1-1, with TRBD1 matching over 8 bases. The V segment lost 5 bases and the J segment 1 base; nucleotides outside the gene matches: 3. Germline values: CDR1 SGHAT, CDR2 FQDESV (reference sequence). This CDR3 is built from 14 residues. CDR3 sequence (DNA): TGTGCCAGCAGCCCAGACAGGGGGAACACTGAAGCTTTCTTT. Residues: CASSPDRGNTEAFF.

The rearrangement uses TRBV19 and TRBJ2-1; possible D gene TRBD2, 6 bases. CDR1 and CDR2 (germline): LNHDA, SQIVND (reference sequence). With 0 bases removed from V and 0 bases from J, the gap between germline ends came to 15 bases. This CDR3 contains 18 residues. The CDR3 DNA is TGTGCCAGTAGTATAGATCTGGGGGGAACGGGCTCCTACAATGAGCAGTTCTTC. It is translated as CASSIDLGGTGSYNEQFF.

This rearrangement joins TRBV6-5 to TRBJ2-2, with unresolved D. V shed 0 bases and J shed 8 bases, with 13 bases lying between them. Per the germline V gene, CDR1 is MNHEY and CDR2 is SVGAGI. CDR3 length equals 15 residues. CDR3 DNA sequence: TGTGCCAGCAGTTACTCGATAGGAGTAAAGGGGGAGCTGTTTTTT. It encodes CASSYSIGVKGELFF.

The V call is TRBV6-5, the J call TRBJ1-1, with TRBD1 as a possible D gene (6 bases). Trimming left V 4 bases short and J 4 bases short, with 16 bases between. Germline V gene sequence: CDR1 MNHEY, CDR2 SVGAGI. CDR3 length: 15 amino acids. CDR3 sequence: CASSSKPTGSTEAFF. DNA for the CDR3: TGTGCCAGCAGTTCCAAACCCACAGGGTCCACTGAAGCTTTCTTT.

The rearrangement links TRBV15 to TRBJ2-2; 8 nucleotides agree with TRBD1. Germline V gives CDR1 LNHNV, CDR2 YYDKDF (reference sequence). The CDR3 is made up of 15 amino acids. Unmatched junction bases numbered 5, after V lost 5 bases and J lost 3 bases. This CDR3 is CATSRGQGDTGELFF. The CDR3 bases are TGTGCCACCAGCCGCGGACAGGGTGACACCGGGGAGCTGTTTTTT.

The chain has TRBV2 and TRBJ1-1; the match to TRBD1 covers 9 bases. Germline-derived CDR1 and CDR2 are SNHLY and FYNNEI. The V segment lost 6 bases and the J segment 4 bases; nucleotides outside the gene matches: 6. The CDR3 length is 14 residues. The CDR3 loop is CASRRTGEGTEAFF. The CDR3 nucleotides are TGTGCCAGCAGGAGGACAGGGGAGGGCACTGAAGCTTTCTTT.

This clone appeared a few times. Other DNA sequences from this sample encode an identical CDR3 as well. The genes are TRBV27 and TRBJ1-2, with a weak D call TRBD1 (6 bases). Germline CDR1 and CDR2: MNHEY and SMNVEV (reference sequence). Trimming pared 6 bases from V and 8 bases from J, leaving 16 bases between. The CDR3 is 13 residues long. The CDR3 nucleotides read TGTGCCAGCAGCCTTAACAGGGCCTACGGCTACACCTTC. Translating gives CASSLNRAYGYTF.

The V call is TRBV13, the J call TRBJ2-1; 10 bases align to TRBD1. V was clipped by 4 bases and J by 3 bases; unmatched bases: 15. The CDR3 runs 19 residues. CDR1 PRHDT and CDR2 FYEKMQ come from the germline V gene (reference sequence). Here the CDR3 reads CASSSGSGPGQGLYNEQFF. DNA of the CDR3: TGTGCCAGCAGCTCAGGGTCTGGACCGGGACAGGGGCTCTACAATGAGCAGTTCTTC.

The rearrangement uses TRBV3-1 (or the pseudogene TRBV3-2) and TRBJ2-1, with TRBD1 matching over 10 bases. The CDR3 is 18 residues long. Per the germline V gene, CDR1 is LGHDT and CDR2 is YNNKEL (reference sequence). V was clipped by 0 bases and J by 5 bases; unmatched bases: 10. In nucleotides, the CDR3 is TGTGCCAGCAGCCAAGAATTGCGAGTGGGACAGGGGAACAATGAGCAGTTCTTC. Its translation is CASSQELRVGQGNNEQFF.

Here the CDR3 DNA reads TGTGCTAGTGGCTCGGGGAGGAACCAAGAGACCCAGTACTTC. It specifies CASGSGRNQETQYF. V is TRBV12-5 and J is TRBJ2-5; D might be TRBD2 (6 bases). V was trimmed by 6 bases and J by 0 bases, leaving 11 bases between them. This CDR3 is built from 14 residues. Per germline, CDR1 LGHNT and CDR2 FRNRAP.

J is TRBJ2-1 and V is TRBV2; tentatively, D is TRBD2 (5 bases). The CDR3 sequence is 14 residues long. The V gene's germline CDR1 is SNHLY and CDR2 FYNNEI. The V and J ends lost 3 bases and 12 bases respectively, with 18 bases between them. CDR3 amino acids: CASSEGQRGGPQFF. CDR3 nucleotide sequence: TGTGCCAGCAGTGAGGGCCAGCGAGGAGGACCGCAGTTCTTC.

The rearrangement links TRBV13 to TRBJ2-5; weak D call: TRBD2 (6 bases). The CDR3 is 15 residues long. V shed 5 bases and J shed 2 bases, with 15 bases lying between them. Germline CDR1 PRHDT, CDR2 FYEKMQ (reference sequence). The CDR3: CASSPSGGSQETQYF. CDR3 in DNA: TGTGCCAGCAGCCCGTCTGGGGGGAGTCAAGAGACCCAGTACTTC.

The chain recombines TRBV18 with TRBJ1-1, with D unclear. The CDR3 consists of 13 residues. The ends were cut back, 3 bases at V and 1 base at J, with 6 bases in the middle. Germline V gives CDR1 KGHSH, CDR2 LQKENI. The CDR3 DNA sequence: TGTGCCAGCTCACCTCTCTCGAACACTGAAGCTTTCTTT. It specifies CASSPLSNTEAFF.

V gene TRBV6-1 combines with J gene TRBJ1-3, with 9 nucleotides matching TRBD1. The CDR3 loop spans 16 amino acids. Germline V gives CDR1 MNHNS, CDR2 SASEGT. After removal of 2 bases from V and 8 bases from J, the junction contained 10 bases not matched to a gene. The CDR3 DNA is TGTGCCAGCAGTGAAAGGGGGGACAGGGCAAAGCACACCATATATTTT. Its translation: CASSERGDRAKHTIYF.

To note about this clone: The DNA is left out, because the CDR3 cannot be placed on it with certainty; the CDR3 is given as TCRdb lists it. The V gene is TRBV6-5, the J gene TRBJ1-1. Germline values: CDR1 MNHEY, CDR2 SVGAGI. The CDR3 sequence runs 12 residues, both termini included. The CDR3 is CASSSSDTEAFF.

The CDR3 spells CASSLDGAGMGTEAFF. CDR3 sequence (DNA): TGTGCCAGCAGCTTAGACGGTGCGGGAATGGGCACTGAAGCTTTCTTT. This chain links TRBV7-3 with TRBJ1-1; D is uncertain. The germline CDR1 and CDR2 sequences are SGHTA and FQGTGA. Trimming shortened V by 2 bases and J by 4 bases, and 17 bases separated the two germline ends. The CDR3 extends over 16 amino acids.

This chain links TRBV9 with TRBJ1-2; TRBD1 is a possible D gene (6 bases). Trimming pared 4 bases from V and 4 bases from J, leaving 14 bases between. Germline CDR1 reads SGDLS; CDR2 reads YYNGEE. This CDR3 is 14 amino acids long. Here the CDR3 DNA reads TGTGCCAGCAGCCCGCGACAGGACCCCTATGGCTACACCTTC. Translating gives CASSPRQDPYGYTF.

This chain joins TRBV7-9 and TRBJ2-1; TRBD1 matches at 9 bases. CDR3 length equals 18 residues. The trim removed 3 bases at V and 0 bases at J, leaving 9 bases unmatched. Germline CDR1 SEHNR, CDR2 FQNEAQ (reference sequence). CDR3 nucleotide sequence: TGTGCCAGCAGCTTCCGGACAGGGGTTAGTAGCTCCTACAATGAGCAGTTCTTC. Encoded protein: CASSFRTGVSSSYNEQFF.

This clone was seen only once. The chain uses TRBV11-2 and TRBJ2-5, with 9 positions matching TRBD1. Germline trimming cut 3 bases from V and 5 bases from J; bases unmatched to any gene: 1. Germline V gives CDR1 SGHAT, CDR2 FQNNGV. The CDR3 extends over 13 amino acids. In DNA, the CDR3 is TGTGCCAGCAGCTTCGACAGGGGGGAGACCCAGTACTTC. It encodes CASSFDRGETQYF.